The T cell receptor beta chain described here comes from a study of blood T cell repertoires in COVID-19. For the study at large: Acute-phase and convalescent COVID-19 samples originated in the United States, Italy and Spain. Sources were T cells, B-cell-depleted T cells, or PBMCs; the material itself was cDNA or gDNA.

The CDR3 covers 16 residues. Per germline, CDR1 SGHNT and CDR2 YYREEE (reference sequence). The germline V and J ends were trimmed by 2 bases and 0 bases, with 12 bases remaining between them. Original processing methods: Estimates of nucleated cell counts were drawn from the amplification of reference gene primers. The protocol was immunoSEQ multiplex PCR, while the TCRdb copy is restricted to in-frame clones and leaves out a portion. The DNA was the basis for D and trimming; V, J and clone size are from that table. The sample holds roughly 160,000 clones, under 80% seen once. The sequence was collected from an elderly woman with acute or convalescent COVID-19. V gene TRBV5-4 combines with J gene TRBJ2-1; TRBD2 is a possible D gene (5 bases). The sequenced sample consisted of peripheral blood. In nucleotides, the CDR3 is TGTGCCAGCAGCTTAGGTAGCGTCAGCTCCTACAATGAGCAGTTCTTC. It specifies CASSLGSVSSYNEQFF.